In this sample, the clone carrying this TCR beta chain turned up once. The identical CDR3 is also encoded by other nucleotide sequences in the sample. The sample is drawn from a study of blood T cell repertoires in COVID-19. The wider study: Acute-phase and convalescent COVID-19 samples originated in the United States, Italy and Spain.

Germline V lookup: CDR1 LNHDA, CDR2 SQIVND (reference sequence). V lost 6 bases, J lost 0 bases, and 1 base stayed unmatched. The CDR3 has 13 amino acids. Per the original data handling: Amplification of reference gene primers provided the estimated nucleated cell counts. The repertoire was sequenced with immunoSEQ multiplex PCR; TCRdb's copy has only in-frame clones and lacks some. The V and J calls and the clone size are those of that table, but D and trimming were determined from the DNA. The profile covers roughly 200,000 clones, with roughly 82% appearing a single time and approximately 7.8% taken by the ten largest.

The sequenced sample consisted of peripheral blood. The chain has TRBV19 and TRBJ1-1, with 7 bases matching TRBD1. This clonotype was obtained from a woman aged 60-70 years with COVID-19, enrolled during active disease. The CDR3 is CASSDRVNTEAFF. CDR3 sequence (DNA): TGTGCCAGTAGCGACAGGGTGAACACTGAAGCTTTCTTT.